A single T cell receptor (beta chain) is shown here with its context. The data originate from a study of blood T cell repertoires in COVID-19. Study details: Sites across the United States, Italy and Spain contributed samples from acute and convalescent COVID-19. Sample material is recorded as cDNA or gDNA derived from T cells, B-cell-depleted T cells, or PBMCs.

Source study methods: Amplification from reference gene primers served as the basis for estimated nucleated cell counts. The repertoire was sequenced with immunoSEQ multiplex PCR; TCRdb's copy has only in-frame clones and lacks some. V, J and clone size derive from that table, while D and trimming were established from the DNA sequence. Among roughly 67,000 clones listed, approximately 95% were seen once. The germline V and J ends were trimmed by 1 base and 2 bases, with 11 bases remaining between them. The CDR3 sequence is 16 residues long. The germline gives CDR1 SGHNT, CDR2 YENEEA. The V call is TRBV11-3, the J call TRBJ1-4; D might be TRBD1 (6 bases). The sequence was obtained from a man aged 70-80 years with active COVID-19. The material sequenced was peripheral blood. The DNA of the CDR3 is TGTGCCAGCAGCTTAGCAACAGGGAGTACTAATGAAAAACTGTTTTTT. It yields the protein CASSLATGSTNEKLFF.